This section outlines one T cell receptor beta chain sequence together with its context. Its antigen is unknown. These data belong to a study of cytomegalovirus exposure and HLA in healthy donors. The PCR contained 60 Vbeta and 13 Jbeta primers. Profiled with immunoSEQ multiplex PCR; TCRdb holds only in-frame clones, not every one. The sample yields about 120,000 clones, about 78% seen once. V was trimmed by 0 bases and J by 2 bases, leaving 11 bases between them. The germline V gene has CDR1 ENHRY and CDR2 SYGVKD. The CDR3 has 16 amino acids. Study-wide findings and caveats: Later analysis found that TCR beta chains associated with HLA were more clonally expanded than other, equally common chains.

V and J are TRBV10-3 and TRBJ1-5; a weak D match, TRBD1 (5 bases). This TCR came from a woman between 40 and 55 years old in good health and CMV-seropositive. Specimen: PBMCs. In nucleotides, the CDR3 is TGTGCCATCAGTGAGTCGGTGGGGGGAGGCAATCAGCCCCAGCATTTT. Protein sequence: CAISESVGGGNQPQHF.